The rows below give T cell receptor beta chains drawn from one sample of a study of cytomegalovirus exposure and HLA in healthy donors. Generated by immunoSEQ multiplex PCR, the TCRdb table keeps only in-frame clones and is missing some. Here the sample spans roughly 120,000 clones, around 78% being singletons. Sequencing was done on a sample of PBMCs. Source of these receptors: a man between 60 and 75 years old in good health and CMV-seropositive. CDR3s include the opening cysteine and the closing phenylalanine or tryptophan. Fields, in order: clone size, D gene, J gene, V gene, CDR3 protein, CDR3 DNA. D genes are given only for firm matches. Size is omitted from some rows. Given values are once, few, many or a class for expanded clones.

>NA|TRBD2|TRBJ2-7|TRBV5-5
CASSLERGAYEQYF
TGTGCCAGCAGCTTGGAGCGGGGGGCCTACGAGCAGTACTTC
>NA|NA|TRBJ1-6|TRBV6-9
CAINGRGSPLHF
TGTGCCATAAACGGGAGAGGTTCACCCCTCCACTTT
>few|NA|TRBJ1-1|TRBV5-1
CASSPQTGLNTEAFF
TGCGCCAGCAGCCCTCAGACAGGTTTGAACACTGAAGCTTTCTTT
>NA|TRBD2|TRBJ2-1|TRBV5-1
CASSLSSSGGDEQFF
TGCGCCAGCAGCTTGTCGTCTAGCGGGGGCGATGAGCAGTTCTTC
>NA|NA|TRBJ2-2|TRBV11-2
CASSWGVGTGELFF
TGTGCCAGCAGCTGGGGGGTTGGCACCGGGGAGCTGTTTTTT
>few|TRBD1|TRBJ2-1|TRBV2
CASSATGGRDNEQFF
TGTGCCAGCAGTGCAACAGGGGGAAGGGACAATGAGCAGTTCTTC
>NA|NA|TRBJ2-7|TRBV9
CASSESTESYEQYF
TGTGCCAGCAGCGAGTCCACAGAGAGCTACGAGCAGTACTTC
>few|NA|TRBJ2-7|TRBV6-5
CASSYDPSREQYF
TGTGCCAGCAGTTACGACCCGTCGCGGGAGCAGTACTTC
>NA|TRBD2|TRBJ2-3|TRBV28
CASSLFPGLAGGRGTDTQYF
TGTGCCAGCAGTTTATTTCCGGGACTAGCGGGGGGGCGGGGCACAGATACGCAGTATTTT
>NA|TRBD1|TRBJ1-6|TRBV27
CASSSLVSGGVGYSPLHF
TGTGCCAGCAGTTCCCTGGTCTCAGGGGGCGTTGGTTATTCACCCCTCCACTTT
>NA|NA|TRBJ2-7|TRBV6-1
CASRTLASYEQYF
TGTGCCAGTCGAACGTTAGCCTCCTACGAGCAGTACTTC
>NA|TRBD2|TRBJ2-3|TRBV15
CATSRETGGDTQYF
TGTGCCACCAGCAGAGAGACGGGGGGAGATACGCAGTATTTT
>NA|NA|TRBJ1-1|TRBV2
CASTSVRRANTEAFF
TGTGCCAGCACCTCCGTCAGGCGGGCTAACACTGAAGCTTTCTTT
>NA|TRBD1|TRBJ1-2|TRBV11-2
CASSSDRVYGYTF
TGTGCCAGCAGCTCCGACAGGGTCTATGGCTACACCTTC
>few|NA|TRBJ2-6|TRBV11-3
CASSLYSSGANVLTF
TGTGCCAGCAGCTTATACAGCTCTGGGGCCAACGTCCTGACTTTC
>NA|TRBD1|TRBJ2-5|TRBV30
CAWSSGTGAGTQYF
TGTGCCTGGAGCTCCGGGACAGGGGCTGGGACCCAGTACTTC
>few|TRBD1|TRBJ2-5|TRBV5-1
CASSLSGTAQETQYF
TGCGCCAGCAGCCTTTCCGGGACAGCCCAAGAGACCCAGTACTTC
>few|TRBD2|TRBJ2-2|TRBV7-6
CASSLTLAGGHGELFF
TGTGCCAGCAGCTTAACGCTAGCGGGGGGTCACGGGGAGCTGTTTTTT
>NA|NA|TRBJ1-6|TRBV9
CASSGRNSPLHF
TGTGCCAGCAGCGGTCGGAATTCACCCCTCCACTTT
>few|NA|TRBJ1-4|TRBV4-2
CASRKDSYEKLFF
TGTGCCAGCAGGAAAGACAGTTATGAAAAACTGTTTTTT
>NA|TRBD2|TRBJ2-3|TRBV5-1
CASSLGPAGGTDTQYF
TGCGCCAGCAGCTTGGGACCAGCGGGGGGCACAGATACGCAGTATTTT
>NA|NA|TRBJ2-1|TRBV10-2
CASSFDIQRDEQFF
TGCGCCAGCTCCTTTGATATTCAGCGGGATGAGCAGTTCTTC
>NA|NA|TRBJ2-7|TRBV10-2
CASSEPGGLYEQYF
TGCGCCAGCAGTGAGCCCGGGGGACTCTACGAGCAGTACTTC
>NA|TRBD1|TRBJ1-5|TRBV5-1
CASSRDRGPNQPQHF
TGCGCCAGCAGCCGGGACAGGGGGCCCAATCAGCCCCAGCATTTT